The TCR beta chain under discussion was sequenced for a study of shared clonotypes between healthy human individuals. The overall study: The donors, a couple of women and a few men, were aged 18 to 49. Study-level results: Specimens sampled were limited to blood, with tissue repertoires likely differing.

On this clone itself: Its antigen remains unidentified.

CDR1 and CDR2 from the germline V gene are SGHNT and YYREEE (reference sequence). Trimming took off 0 bases at V and 2 bases at J, with 12 bases between the two ends. This CDR3 comprises 15 residues. Assay: immunoSEQ multiplex PCR; the TCRdb copy retains only in-frame clones and omits some. The table lists approximately 2.5 million clones, roughly 92% of them singletons, with roughly 0.15% in the top ten. Sequenced input: naive CD4+ T cells sorted from blood. Subset described: CD45RA+ positively selected. This TCR came from a man younger than 35 in good health. The chain links TRBV5-4 to TRBJ2-7; tentatively, D is TRBD2 (6 bases). The CDR3 spells CASSLDRGTPYEQYF. The CDR3 coding sequence is TGTGCCAGCAGCTTGGATCGGGGGACCCCCTACGAGCAGTACTTC.